A single TCR beta chain is shown here with its context. The antigen it recognizes is unknown. No much larger clone exists at a distance of one base, and base qualities are not known. For each enrolled patient, mismatch repair deficiency was established using either polymerase chain reaction or immunohistochemistry. Three patients who responded to pembrolizumab therapy underwent TCR sequencing. The phase II trial prospectively tested pembrolizumab PD-1 blockade in advanced mismatch repair-deficient cancers regardless of tissue of origin. Peripheral blood T cell samples were gathered serially, both before PD-1 blockade started and at multiple time points afterward. The timing of each blood sample was reported as weeks after the first dose of pembrolizumab. Library generation was performed with the immunoSEQ multiplex PCR assay. TCRdb's version of the immuneACCESS table is confined to in-frame rearrangements and falls short of the full clone set. An unresolved V gene accounts for under half of the shortfall where checked; the remainder is of unknown origin. The table for this sample lists fewer than 45,000 clones; around 83% of them were counted only once. Jointly, the top ten make up under 4% of the sample.

The CDR3, from cysteine to phenylalanine, totals 13 residues. The kept DNA is CDR3 alone, 39 bases in frame from the first base. According to the germline V gene, CDR1 reads SGHTS and CDR2 reads YDEGEE. V is pared back by 1 base and J by 2 bases, with 6 bases lying between the germline termini. These data belong to a study of PD-1 blockade in mismatch repair-deficient tumors (dated by TCRdb to about 2017). With respect to the entire study: Between September 2013 and September 2016, the trial enrolled 65 to 95 consecutive patients with more than nine types of mismatch repair-deficient cancer, all of whom had received prior treatment and were progressing. Tumor-associated T cell clones were tracked in the peripheral blood of patients responding to PD-1 blockade by deep sequencing of TCR CDR3 regions.

What the research found in general, with its limitations: Tumor-resident clones, often undetectable in blood before treatment, expanded rapidly after pembrolizumab and then contracted, generally before radiologic responses.

The sequences come from peripheral blood, collected roughly 75 weeks after starting pembrolizumab. The clonotype originates from an adult with mismatch repair-deficient cancer. The chain uses TRBV5-8 and TRBJ1-1; there is no confident call for the D gene. The nucleotides are TGTGCCAGCAGCTTGTCACGTAACACTGAAGCTTTCTTT. Translated, it reads CASSLSRNTEAFF.